What follows describes a single T cell receptor beta chain. This PCR relied on a set of 60 Vbeta primers and 13 Jbeta primers. Data came from immunoSEQ multiplex PCR; TCRdb stores just in-frame clones and leaves some out. The data contain 110,000 to 150,000 clones, more than 75% of them singletons. The source of the sample is a study of cytomegalovirus exposure and HLA in healthy donors. The sample was PBMCs. This TCR was sampled from a woman aged 18-29 years in good health and CMV-seropositive.

The CDR3 loop is CASSGRTGGNSGANVLTF. The CDR3 nucleotides are TGTGCCAGCAGCGGTAGGACAGGGGGTAACTCTGGGGCCAACGTCCTGACTTTC. This sequence joins TRBV7-8 and TRBJ2-6; 10 bases agree with TRBD1. CDR3 size: 18 residues. With V trimmed by 5 bases and J by 0 bases, 7 bases remained unmatched. Germline assignment: CDR1 SGHVS and CDR2 FQNEAQ. Together with reference TRBV7-8 and TRBJ2-6, the CDR3 gives the full variable domain: GAGVSQSPRYKVAKRGQDVALRCDPISGHVSLFWYQQALGQGPEFLTYFQNEAQLDKSGLPSDRFFAERPEGSVSTLKIQRTQQEDSAVYLCASSGRTGGNSGANVLTFGAGSRLTVL.